These 25 T cell receptor beta chains came from one sample sequenced in a study of CD8 T cells in Susac syndrome. With random hexamers, about 0.5 to 1 ug RNA was reverse transcribed. Via MiXCR, TCRdb re-called the immunoSEQ multiplex PCR reads, giving one row per CDR3 protein. The sample lists over 130,000 distinct CDR3 sequences, roughly 95% occurring once. Sequenced sample: CD4+ T cells from PBMCs. Receptor source: a human donor with multiple sclerosis.

The chain is built from TRBV6-2 or TRBV6-3 and TRBJ2-3, with D perhaps TRBD1 (6 bases). Germline V lookup: CDR1 MNHEY, CDR2 SVGEGT. CDR3 length: 15 residues. Trimming took 5 bases from V and 0 from J, leaving 12 bases between them. The DNA for the CDR3 is TGTGCCAGCAGTCAGGGGCGGACTAGCACAGATACGCAGTATTTT. Its translation is CASSQGRTSTDTQYF.

The gene calls are TRBV5-1 and TRBJ1-6; D gene ambiguous. The V end lost 4 bases, the J end lost 6 bases, and 5 bases lay between the germline ends. This CDR3 is 12 amino acids long. The V gene's germline CDR1 is SGHRS and CDR2 YFSETQ. The CDR3 DNA reads TGCGCCAGCAGCGCCGGTAATTCACCCCTCCACTTT. This gives the protein CASSAGNSPLHF.

The chain combines TRBV7-3 with TRBJ2-3; D call uncertain. Germline lookup yields CDR1 SGHTA and CDR2 FQGTGA. Trimming removed 0 bases at V and 1 base at J, with 11 bases between. The CDR3 is 16 residues long. CDR3 nucleotides: TGTGCCAGCAGCTTAACGCCCGGCCCGGGCACAGATACGCAGTATTTT. Translated: CASSLTPGPGTDTQYF.

The chain uses TRBV6-6 and TRBJ1-5, with a possible D match to TRBD1 (5 bases). CDR1 and CDR2 (germline): MNHNY, SVGAGI (reference sequence). This CDR3 region has 16 residues. V lost 0 bases and J 0 bases, leaving 9 bases between the germline ends. The CDR3 coding sequence is TGTGCCAGCAGTTACTCCGGCAGGGATAGCAATCAGCCCCAGCATTTT. Amino acids: CASSYSGRDSNQPQHF.

The chain recombines TRBV12-3 or TRBV12-4 with TRBJ2-1, with D possibly matching TRBD1 (5 bases). V was cut by 5 bases and J by 7 bases, with 9 bases left in between. The CDR3 has 12 amino acids. Here the CDR3 reads CASSGQANEQFF. The CDR3 nucleotides are TGTGCCAGCAGTGGACAAGCGAATGAGCAGTTCTTC.

The table lists this clonotype with a few counts. V and J are TRBV5-1 and TRBJ2-3; possibly TRBD1 for D (5 bases). The CDR3 consists of 15 residues. Germline loops: CDR1 SGHRS, CDR2 YFSETQ. The V end was cut by 1 base, the J end by 2 bases, with 11 bases between. The CDR3 here is CASSLRGTFTDTQYF. In DNA form, the CDR3 reads TGCGCCAGCAGCTTGAGGGGAACCTTCACAGATACGCAGTATTTT. Complete variable domain (other parts from reference TRBV5-1 and TRBJ2-3): KAGVTQTPRYLIKTRGQQVTLSCSPISGHRSVSWYQQTPGQGLQFLFEYFSETQRNKGNFPGRFSGRQFSNSRSEMNVSTLELGDSALYLCASSLRGTFTDTQYFGPGTRLTVL.

This chain joins TRBV13 and TRBJ2-3, with 9 bases aligning to TRBD2. This CDR3 comprises 22 residues. The trim removed 1 base at V and 2 bases at J, leaving 22 bases unmatched. Germline lookup yields CDR1 PRHDT and CDR2 FYEKMQ (reference sequence). The CDR3 here is CASSLAGVGLAVEELNTDTQYF. Here the CDR3 DNA reads TGTGCCAGCAGCTTAGCCGGCGTGGGACTAGCTGTCGAAGAACTAAACACAGATACGCAGTATTTT.

The V gene is TRBV20-1, the J gene TRBJ2-7, with 8 bases matching TRBD2. V gave up 8 bases and J gave up 3 bases; unmatched junction bases: 12. The CDR3 is made up of 14 amino acids. Germline V gene lookup returns CDR1 DFQATT and CDR2 SNEGSKA (reference sequence). The DNA of the CDR3 is TGCAGTTCCGGAAAAGCGGGGGTTGACTACGAGCAGTACTTC. Its protein product is CSSGKAGVDYEQYF.

The J gene is TRBJ2-7, the V gene TRBV20-1; D is possibly TRBD2 (5 bases). The CDR3 length is 11 residues. The germline gives CDR1 DFQATT, CDR2 SNEGSKA (reference sequence). V shed 6 bases and J shed 5 bases, with 11 bases lying between them. The chain's CDR3 is CSAAPGNEQYF. The CDR3 bases are TGCAGTGCCGCTCCGGGGAACGAGCAGTACTTC.

The rearrangement uses TRBV30 and TRBJ1-6, with D maybe TRBD1 (5 bases). The CDR3 totals 16 residues. Germline V gene data show CDR1 as GTSNPN and CDR2 as SVGIG (reference sequence). Trimming shortened V by 1 base and J by 10 bases, and 20 bases separated the two germline ends. The CDR3 spells CAWSALGRGVRSPLHF. CDR3 nucleotides: TGTGCCTGGAGTGCCCTCGGGAGGGGAGTCAGATCACCCCTCCACTTT.

The rearrangement uses TRBV9 and TRBJ2-5, with 7 bases matching TRBD2. Germline CDR1 reads SGDLS; CDR2 reads YYNGEE. Trimming at V came to 3 bases and at J to 5 bases, leaving 10 bases not matched to a gene. The CDR3 consists of 15 residues. The CDR3 is CASSDLAGARETQYF. The CDR3 DNA reads as TGTGCCAGCAGCGACTTGGCGGGAGCCCGGGAGACCCAGTACTTC.

The gene calls are TRBV20-1 and TRBJ1-5; D may be TRBD1 (5 bases). Germline CDR1 DFQATT, CDR2 SNEGSKA (reference sequence). CDR3 length: 13 amino acids. Trimming shortened V by 5 bases and J by 0 bases, and 8 bases separated the two germline ends. Written as DNA, the CDR3 is TGCAGTGCTGGGGGGTCTAGCAATCAGCCCCAGCATTTT. It encodes CSAGGSSNQPQHF.

The table lists this clonotype with a count of one. V gene TRBV27 combines with J gene TRBJ2-7; 7 nucleotides line up with TRBD1. Germline V gene data show CDR1 as MNHEY and CDR2 as SMNVEV (reference sequence). This CDR3 is built from 14 residues. Germline trimming cut 3 bases from V and 2 bases from J; bases unmatched to any gene: 4. The chain's CDR3 is CASSFRGQPYEQYF. DNA of the CDR3: TGTGCCAGCAGTTTTCGGGGACAGCCCTACGAGCAGTACTTC.

This chain uses TRBV24-1 with TRBJ2-2; D is perhaps TRBD2 (5 bases). CDR3 length: 13 amino acids. Trimming left V 6 bases short and J 7 bases short, with 11 bases between. CDR1 and CDR2 (germline): KGHDR, SFDVKD. The CDR3 protein is CATSRGRDGELFF. CDR3 in DNA: TGTGCCACCAGTCGCGGTCGGGACGGGGAGCTGTTTTTT.

J is TRBJ2-5 and V is TRBV19; unclear D gene. Germline V gene lookup returns CDR1 LNHDA and CDR2 SQIVND (reference sequence). The CDR3 is 13 amino acids. V was pared by 4 bases and J by 5 bases, with 11 bases between. The CDR3 region is CASSRLAEETQYF. CDR3 coding DNA: TGTGCCAGTAGTAGGCTCGCCGAGGAGACCCAGTACTTC. The entire variable domain, with the rest obtained from reference TRBV19 and TRBJ2-5, is as follows: DGGITQSPKYLFRKEGQNVTLSCEQNLNHDAMYWYRQDPGQGLRLIYYSQIVNDFQKGDIAEGYSVSREKKESFPLTVTSAQKNPTAFYLCASSRLAEETQYFGPGTRLLVL.

The chain recombines TRBV28 with TRBJ2-5; tentative D call: TRBD1 (5 bases). This CDR3 has 14 residues. Germline loops: CDR1 MDHEN, CDR2 SYDVKM. Trimming left V 3 bases short and J 3 bases short, with 11 bases between. The CDR3 spells CASSLTPDKETQYF. The CDR3 region has the DNA TGTGCCAGCAGTTTGACCCCGGACAAAGAGACCCAGTACTTC.

The V and J genes are TRBV30 and TRBJ2-7; TRBD1 matches 7 bases. The J segment lost 9 bases and the V segment lost 0 bases, leaving 5 bases of the junction unmatched. Per the germline V gene, CDR1 is GTSNPN and CDR2 is SVGIG (reference sequence). The CDR3 consists of 12 residues. Written as DNA, the CDR3 is TGTGCCTGGAGTGTAGGGGGCCCGGGGCAGTACTTC. Protein: CAWSVGGPGQYF. Combining the CDR3 with reference TRBV30 and TRBJ2-7 gives the whole variable domain SQTIHQWPATLVQPVGSPLSLECTVEGTSNPNLYWYRQAAGRGLQLLFYSVGIGQISSEVPQNLSASRPQDRQFILSSKKLLLSDSGFYLCAWSVGGPGQYFGPGTRLTVT.

J is TRBJ2-7 and V is TRBV15; D possibly corresponds to TRBD2 (6 bases). The V end was cut by 3 bases, the J end by 6 bases, with 12 bases between. Germline CDR1 is LNHNV and CDR2 is YYDKDF (reference sequence). The CDR3 is 13 amino acids. This CDR3 is CATSRGGGGEQYF. The CDR3 DNA reads as TGTGCCACCAGCAGGGGAGGCGGCGGCGAGCAGTACTTC.

The chain carries TRBV20-1 and TRBJ2-5; D may correspond to TRBD1 or TRBD2 (5 bases each). CDR1 and CDR2 from the germline V gene are DFQATT and SNEGSKA (reference sequence). This CDR3 region has 13 residues. V shed 4 bases and J shed 5 bases, with 14 bases lying between them. The CDR3, as DNA: TGCAGTGCTAAAACGGGGCCGGGGGAGACCCAGTACTTC. It is translated as CSAKTGPGETQYF.

This chain joins TRBV20-1 and TRBJ1-1, with no clear D. The CDR3 extends over 13 amino acids. V was shortened by 0 bases and J by 6 bases, with 11 bases between the two germline ends. Per the germline V gene, CDR1 is DFQATT and CDR2 is SNEGSKA (reference sequence). CDR3 nucleotide sequence: TGCAGTGCTAGAGATTCCGGGCTGGCTGAAGCTTTCTTT. Amino acids: CSARDSGLAEAFF.

The chain recombines TRBV19 with TRBJ2-7; TRBD1 agrees at 8 bases. The CDR3 is made up of 14 amino acids. V gave up 5 bases and J gave up 3 bases; unmatched junction bases: 6. The germline V gene has CDR1 LNHDA and CDR2 SQIVND (reference sequence). CDR3 amino acids: CASSPGGSFYEQYF. The CDR3 DNA reads as TGTGCCAGTAGTCCAGGGGGCTCTTTCTACGAGCAGTACTTC.

This chain connects TRBV7-2 to TRBJ2-3; D gene uncertain. Looked up from germline, CDR1 is SGHTA and CDR2 is FQGNSA. There are 13 residues in the CDR3. V gave up 5 bases and J gave up 5 bases, with 11 bases separating them. The CDR3 here is CASSPYQRDTQYF. The CDR3 DNA is TGTGCCAGCAGCCCCTATCAAAGAGATACGCAGTATTTT.

The V call is TRBV5-1, the J call TRBJ2-7, with TRBD2 as a possible D gene (5 bases). The V end was cut by 0 bases, the J end by 0 bases, with 10 bases between. Germline V gives CDR1 SGHRS, CDR2 YFSETQ. The CDR3 runs to 15 residues. The CDR3 here is CASSLDERSSYEQYF. The CDR3, as DNA: TGCGCCAGCAGCTTGGACGAGCGGAGCTCCTACGAGCAGTACTTC.

The chain links TRBV29-1 to TRBJ1-2; D remains ambiguous. The CDR3 sequence is 10 residues long. V was clipped by 6 bases and J by 8 bases, with 10 bases between them. Germline V gene lookup returns CDR1 SQVTM and CDR2 ANQGSEA. DNA of the CDR3: TGCAGCGTCGCGGATATCGGCTACACCTTC. As protein: CSVADIGYTF.

This sequence joins TRBV9 and TRBJ1-3; maybe TRBD1 (6 bases). V lost 0 bases, J lost 0 bases, and 13 bases lay in between. This CDR3 has 17 amino acids. Germline V gene sequence: CDR1 SGDLS, CDR2 YYNGEE. CDR3 in DNA: TGTGCCAGCAGCGTAGGCACAGGGCGAAGCTCTGGAAACACCATATATTTT. The encoded protein is CASSVGTGRSSGNTIYF.